This T cell receptor beta chain comes out of a study of blood T cells in healthy people across ages (dated by TCRdb to between 2014 and 2016). Background on the whole study: In model experiments, template switching captured about one uniquely barcoded TCR beta cDNA molecule for every two T cells. The study measured age-related changes in TCR beta repertoire diversity using deep sequencing normalized with unique cDNA molecular identifiers. The donors were divided into four age groups: young (average approximately 15 years), middle-aged (roughly 42), aged (approximately 59) and long-lived (around 80). Using the same blood draw, the study looked at two additional independent replicas of 1 million unique cDNA reads for two donors, one aged 18 to 30 and the other aged 80 or older. To avoid experimental bias, donors of different ages were spread randomly across the sequencing lanes.

CDR1 and CDR2 (ENHRY, SYGVKD) derive from the germline V gene. Inclusive of the bounding cysteine and phenylalanine, the CDR3 is 19 residues long. Just the 57-base CDR3 DNA is kept, in frame starting at base 1. After removal of 2 bases from V and 2 bases from J, the junction retains 12 bases not matched to a gene. About this clonotype: The antigen this receptor binds is unknown. The record has no base qualities; no much larger clone is one base away.

Paper-wide results and their limitations: Compared with the aged group, more naive CD4+ T cells, fewer expanded clones and increased TCR diversity were shown by the long-lived group, suggesting age selection. The percentage of naive T cells measured by flow cytometry correlated strongly with observed TCR beta diversity. Because donor CMV infection status was unknown, age-related changes in expanded clonotypes were potentially confounded. As age increased, observed TCR beta diversity per million T cells dropped in a roughly linear way, and a significant reduction was already evident by age about 40. Estimates of total diversity based on one million sequenced T cells were considered lower bounds and underestimates. Because profiling used bulk unsorted PBMCs, naive and antigen-experienced compartments could not be compared conclusively.

Library method: 5' RACE. Instrument used: Illumina HiSeq 2500. A second PCR of roughly 7 to 11 cycles was performed with a sample-barcoded 5' primer and a J-beta primer mix. Each TCR beta cDNA molecule received a unique molecular identifier from a template-switch 5' adaptor carrying 12 random nucleotides. Each sample yielded at least 2.5 million CDR3-containing paired-end reads. All of the RNA was converted into first-strand cDNA using the Mint cDNA synthesis kit, with a TRBC-specific oligonucleotide serving as the primer. Following uracil-DNA glycosylase treatment, all cDNA underwent a first 18-cycle PCR with the universal primers M1SS and BC2_uni_R. In the authors' own workflow: For normalization, 1 million high-quality reads, each with a distinct molecular identifier, were randomly selected from each sample. Instead of being binned into consensus sequences, reads with shared molecular identifiers were discarded. CDR3 identification, clonotype clustering and error correction used MiTCR with a Q25 quality threshold and the strictest error-elimination algorithm. A nonparametric unseen species model with Euler transformation was used to estimate lower-bound total TCR beta diversity. TCRdb passed the public sequencing reads through fastp at Q25 and MiXCR, retaining productive beta sequences. Identical CDR3 proteins give one entry, which carries the most common genes and DNA. TCRdb, not the authors, supplied the V and J calls. The sample records 2 million or so distinct CDR3 sequences, just under 50% of which are singletons. Together, the top ten hold 2% to 2.5% of the sample.

The donors were around 39 Caucasian individuals from Russia, aged about 6 to 95 years, who were systemically healthy. Each donor gave 9 to 10 milliliters of peripheral blood, collected into EDTA-treated Vacutainer tubes. Ficoll-Paque density-gradient centrifugation was used to isolate PBMCs, with at least 6.5 million per sample. Total RNA, at least 6 micrograms per sample, was extracted from PBMCs with Trizol reagent. The percentages of naive CD45RAhigh/CD27high T cells were determined by flow cytometry on a PBMC aliquot from every donor. The sequenced sample was blood. The sequence links TRBV10-3 to TRBJ2-4; 10 nucleotides in the junction match TRBD1. This receptor was taken from a middle-aged woman in good health. CDR3 protein: CAISEPNSGTGDTKNIQYF. The DNA sequence follows: TGTGCCATCAGTGAGCCGAACTCCGGGACAGGGGATACCAAAAACATTCAGTACTTC.